This T cell receptor beta chain was found in a study of T cell repertoires in cytomegalovirus infection (dated by TCRdb to about 2019). Study-level background: Alongside well-studied HLA-B-restricted epitopes, the peptide stimulations were aimed at recently identified HLA-C-restricted CMV epitopes, whose presentation resists viral immunomodulation. Donor HLA type was relevant to the analysis, as public TCR beta signatures indicated carriage of CMV infection together with the matching HLA type.

This specimen's treatment or condition label, interpreted: in vitro stimulation with specific CMV peptide epitopes to enrich CMV-specific T cells. The listed sequencing device is Illumina HiSeq 1500. Using fastp trimming at Q25 and MiXCR clonotype assembly, TCRdb reanalyzed the public sequencing data and kept in-frame beta chains. When rows share a CDR3 protein, they turn into one entry using the most common DNA and genes. The sample table contains about 34,000 distinct CDR3 sequences; only one count was recorded for about 54% of them. The ten largest clonotypes hold roughly 90% of the sample. Turning to this clonotype: What antigen it recognizes has not been identified. Base qualities are not recorded, but no much larger clone differs from it by a single base.

General conclusions and limits of the study: In the ex vivo response, HLA-C-restricted CMV-specific TCR beta clonotypes were dominant, and in two of eight donors the single most frequent clonotype came from this HLA-C-restricted group. In both this cohort and an independent cohort of several hundred donors, the cumulative frequency of public TCR beta family members distinguished carriers of CMV infection plus the relevant HLA type.

The cysteine opens and the phenylalanine closes a CDR3 of 18 amino acids. Solely the CDR3 DNA is kept, with 54 bases framed from the first base. V and J are trimmed by 4 bases and 5 bases, and the gene matches miss 14 bases of the junction. CDR1 SGHVT and CDR2 SQSDAQ are derived from the germline V gene. The source of this sequence is a human donor in good health (CMV status not recorded). Some clones in this sample may be carry-over from other donors' samples. This sequence uses TRBV7-4 and TRBJ1-5, with 10 central nucleotides matching TRBD1. The specimen comprised CD8+ T cells from cultured PBMCs, sampled from culture after CMV antigen stimulation. The CDR3 region: CASSCILRDRGVYQPQHF. The sequenced DNA is TGTGCCAGCAGCTGTATACTCCGGGACAGGGGTGTATATCAGCCCCAGCATTTT.